The 17 T cell receptor beta chains in this list originate from one sample, sequenced in a study of cytomegalovirus exposure and HLA in healthy donors. Primers for the PCR totalled 60 Vbeta and 13 Jbeta. The repertoire was sequenced with immunoSEQ multiplex PCR; TCRdb's copy has only in-frame clones and lacks some. The sample lists some 190,000 clones, under 85% occurring once. What was sequenced was PBMCs. Source of these receptors: a woman younger than 30 in good health and CMV-seronegative.

Only a few counts were recorded for this clone. The sample holds other DNA sequences that translate to the same CDR3. This chain joins TRBV10-3 and TRBJ1-5; D unclear. Germline V gene data show CDR1 as ENHRY and CDR2 as SYGVKD. The ends were cut back, 5 bases at V and 0 bases at J, with 8 bases in the middle. The CDR3 is made up of 14 amino acids. As DNA, the CDR3 is TGTGCCATCAGTCTAGAAAATAGCAATCAGCCCCAGCATTTT. It translates to CAISLENSNQPQHF.

The chain joins TRBV11-2 to TRBJ1-1; D is unclear. V was trimmed by 6 bases and J by 1 base, leaving 9 bases between them. There are 13 residues in the CDR3. Germline assignment: CDR1 SGHAT and CDR2 FQNNGV. The CDR3 bases are TGTGCCAGCAGGGAGTTTCGGAACACTGAAGCTTTCTTT. This encodes CASREFRNTEAFF.

This CDR3 is CASSHGLAGYNEQFF. The CDR3, as DNA: TGTGCCAGCAGTCACGGACTAGCGGGATACAATGAGCAGTTCTTC. The gene calls are TRBV7-2 and TRBJ2-1, with TRBD2 identical over 12 bases. There are 15 residues in the CDR3. The V gene end was trimmed by 6 bases and the J gene end by 4 bases; junction bases not matched to a gene: 4. CDR1 is SGHTA and CDR2 is FQGNSA in the germline V gene.

The V call is TRBV5-1, the J call TRBJ2-4, with 9 bases aligning to TRBD2. With V trimmed by 3 bases and J by 5 bases, 21 bases remained unmatched. This CDR3 comprises 20 residues. CDR1 and CDR2 (germline): SGHRS, YFSETQ. CDR3 amino acids: CASSSGQWRGGYGLENIQYF. In nucleotides, the CDR3 is TGCGCCAGCAGCTCCGGACAGTGGCGGGGGGGGTACGGCTTGGAAAACATTCAGTACTTC.

The chain joins TRBV6-5 to TRBJ2-3, with 10 bases matching TRBD2. Germline V gives CDR1 MNHEY, CDR2 SVGAGI. V lost 6 bases and J lost 2; bases outside the gene matches: 5. CDR3 length: 15 residues. The CDR3 reads CASRILAGLTDTQYF. DNA of the CDR3: TGTGCCAGCAGGATACTAGCGGGACTCACAGATACGCAGTATTTT.

The chain couples TRBV4-3 to TRBJ2-5; D is possibly TRBD2 (5 bases). The V gene lost 1 base and the J gene lost 4 bases, with 13 bases spanning the gap. This CDR3 comprises 15 residues. Germline V gene lookup returns CDR1 LGHNA and CDR2 YSLEER. CDR3 sequence: CASSQVSGPRETQYF. The CDR3 DNA is TGCGCCAGCAGCCAAGTAAGCGGTCCAAGAGAGACCCAGTACTTC.

The chain uses TRBV9 and TRBJ2-7, with D possibly TRBD1 on 5 matching bases. The CDR3 contains 14 residues. V was pared by 0 bases and J by 7 bases, with 14 bases between. The V gene's germline CDR1 is SGDLS and CDR2 YYNGEE. CDR3: CASSVADRAREQYF. The CDR3 bases are TGTGCCAGCAGCGTAGCCGACAGAGCAAGAGAGCAGTACTTC.

This clone showed up just once. This sequence joins TRBV10-3 and TRBJ1-1, with TRBD1 matching 11 bases. Per the germline V gene, CDR1 is ENHRY and CDR2 is SYGVKD. V lost 11 bases, J lost 4 bases, and 9 bases stayed unmatched. The CDR3 contains 14 residues. The CDR3, as DNA: TGTGCCGCCCGGACAGGGGGCACTGGCACTGAAGCTTTCTTT. It is translated as CAARTGGTGTEAFF.

This clone was picked up a small number of times. V gene TRBV20-1 combines with J gene TRBJ1-5; D gene ambiguous. Germline CDR1 reads DFQATT; CDR2 reads SNEGSKA (reference sequence). Trimming removed 6 bases at V and 8 bases at J, with 8 bases between. The CDR3 is 10 residues long. The CDR3 reads CSAPGKPQHF. In DNA form, the CDR3 reads TGCAGTGCCCCGGGGAAGCCCCAGCATTTT.

The chain is built from TRBV10-1 and TRBJ1-3; TRBD1 is a possible D gene (5 bases). CDR3 length: 15 amino acids. CDR1 is WNHNN, CDR2 SYGVQD, per germline (reference sequence). With 3 bases removed from V and 4 bases from J, the gap between germline ends came to 13 bases. Here the CDR3 reads CASSEGAAGGNTIYF. The CDR3 coding sequence is TGCGCCAGCAGTGAAGGGGCAGCGGGCGGAAACACCATATATTTT.

The chain links TRBV6-5 to TRBJ2-7; TRBD1 might be the D (7 bases). Germline assignment: CDR1 MNHEY and CDR2 SVGAGI. Trimming stripped 0 bases from V and 1 base from J, with 10 bases between. This CDR3 region has 15 residues. The CDR3: CASSYSQGGSYEQYF. CDR3 nucleotides: TGTGCCAGCAGTTACTCCCAGGGGGGTTCCTACGAGCAGTACTTC.

The chain employs TRBV6-6 and TRBJ2-2; no reliable D call. The CDR3 runs 12 residues. Germline V gene lookup returns CDR1 MNHNY and CDR2 SVGAGI (reference sequence). Trimming left V 7 bases short and J 5 bases short, with 8 bases between. CDR3 in DNA: TGTGCCAGCACCACCGGGACCGGGGAGCTGTTTTTT. This gives the protein CASTTGTGELFF.

This chain uses TRBV10-2 with TRBJ1-1; 8 nucleotides align to TRBD1. The germline V gene encodes CDR1 WSHSY and CDR2 SAAADI. Trimming at V came to 4 bases and at J to 4 bases, leaving 8 bases not matched to a gene. The CDR3 spans 15 residues. The CDR3 DNA reads TGCGCCAGCAGTGTACAGGGGGGGATCGTCACTGAAGCTTTCTTT. It yields the protein CASSVQGGIVTEAFF.

This clone was seen a single time. CDR3 DNA: TGTGCCAGCAGTTTATACCCGGACAGGGGGTCTGGAAACACCATATATTTT. Protein product: CASSLYPDRGSGNTIYF. The chain recombines TRBV28 with TRBJ1-3, with TRBD1 identical over 10 bases. CDR3 length: 17 amino acids. Germline assignment: CDR1 MDHEN and CDR2 SYDVKM. J lost 1 base, V lost 1 base, and 4 bases had no gene match.

This clone has a single count. The rearrangement links TRBV5-1 to TRBJ2-3; the D gene is possibly TRBD1 (5 bases). This CDR3 comprises 14 residues. CDR1 is SGHRS, CDR2 YFSETQ, per germline. Trimming stripped 4 bases from V and 2 bases from J, with 11 bases between. The CDR3 here is CASSTGTSTDTQYF. In nucleotides, the CDR3 is TGCGCCAGCAGCACAGGAACCTCCACAGATACGCAGTATTTT. The full variable domain, its missing parts supplied by reference TRBV5-1 and TRBJ2-3, is KAGVTQTPRYLIKTRGQQVTLSCSPISGHRSVSWYQQTPGQGLQFLFEYFSETQRNKGNFPGRFSGRQFSNSRSEMNVSTLELGDSALYLCASSTGTSTDTQYFGPGTRLTVL.

This chain joins TRBV29-1 and TRBJ2-1; 9 bases match TRBD1. The CDR3 consists of 16 residues. Germline CDR1 SQVTM, CDR2 ANQGSEA. V lost 0 bases, J lost 7 bases, and 10 bases stayed unmatched. CDR3 in amino acids: CSVEDLSGTGKNEQFF. CDR3 nucleotide sequence: TGCAGCGTTGAAGATCTATCCGGGACAGGGAAGAATGAGCAGTTCTTC.

V and J are TRBV7-9 and TRBJ2-3; 11 bases agree with TRBD2. Per the germline V gene, CDR1 is SEHNR and CDR2 is FQNEAQ (reference sequence). The CDR3 sequence is 19 residues long. The junction had 16 bases not matched to a gene; V was cut back by 6 bases and J by 2 bases. The CDR3 spells CASRNRLAGGQIPTDTQYF. DNA of the CDR3: TGTGCCAGCAGAAATAGGCTAGCGGGGGGCCAAATACCCACAGATACGCAGTATTTT.